Presented here are 29 T cell receptor beta chains from one specimen sequenced in a study of naive and memory T cell subsets (dated by TCRdb to 2015 to 2018). Points the paper makes about the study in general: A few larger clonotypes were present in naive repertoires, especially CD8 naive repertoires, and these clonotypes were possibly memory cells re-expressing CD45RA.

Their antigens remain unidentified. The library relied on UMI-ligation and nested PCR. Reads for this sample came from an Illumina MiSeq. An equimolar mix of two oligonucleotides covering both TRBC1 and TRBC2 was used as the beta constant-region primer. The ligated cDNA went through four rounds of PCR with nested alpha and beta constant-region primers together with the SP2 primer. TCRdb reworked the public reads: Q25 trimming with fastp, MiXCR clone assembly, productive beta chains retained. Rows are unified per CDR3 protein, each entry keeping the most common DNA and genes. The sample records around 140,000 distinct CDR3 sequences, about 20% of which are singletons. The ten largest clones take up 0.09% to 0.13% of the sample. Sequencing used naive CD4+ T cells from blood. The cell subset or site label corresponds to: naive T cells, CD45RA high CD27+. These receptors came from a human donor in good health.

The chain is built from TRBV29-1 and TRBJ2-6; a weak D match, TRBD2 (6 bases). V was trimmed by 4 bases and J by 3 bases, leaving 13 bases between them. The germline V gene has CDR1 SQVTM and CDR2 ANQGSEA. The CDR3 runs to 15 residues. The CDR3 bases are TGCAGCGTTGTCTCCCCGGGGGTTGGGGCCAACGTCCTGACTTTC. This codes for CSVVSPGVGANVLTF.

There are a few counts of this clonotype. The gene calls are TRBV5-1 and TRBJ1-3; 7 positions agree with TRBD1. This CDR3 region has 14 residues. J was trimmed by 7 bases and V by 4 bases; bases with no gene match: 8. Per the germline V gene, CDR1 is SGHRS and CDR2 is YFSETQ. Written as DNA, the CDR3 is TGCGCCAGCAGCGCCTCGACAGGGAGCAACACCATATATTTT. Translated, it gives CASSASTGSNTIYF.

The genes are TRBV20-1 and TRBJ2-1, with 9 positions matching TRBD2. The CDR3 totals 14 residues. Germline assignment: CDR1 DFQATT and CDR2 SNEGSKA (reference sequence). After removal of 5 bases from V and 4 bases from J, the junction contained 6 bases not matched to a gene. This chain's CDR3 is CSAHSGRGYNEQFF. CDR3 DNA: TGCAGTGCTCATAGCGGGAGAGGGTACAATGAGCAGTTCTTC.

This clonotype was observed a few times. J is TRBJ2-7 and V is TRBV5-6, with D unclear. Between the trimmed V and J ends, which lost 4 bases and 2 bases, there was a span of 10 bases. The length of the CDR3 is 13 residues. Germline loops: CDR1 SGHDT, CDR2 YYEEEE. The CDR3 sequence: CASSPRATYEQYF. The DNA of the CDR3 is TGTGCCAGCAGCCCCCGGGCCACCTACGAGCAGTACTTC.

This chain uses TRBV5-6 with TRBJ2-7, with 8 bases matching TRBD2. Germline V gives CDR1 SGHDT, CDR2 YYEEEE. The trim removed 1 base at V and 3 bases at J, leaving 6 bases unmatched. The CDR3 has 15 amino acids. The DNA of the CDR3 is TGTGCCAGCAGCTTGACGGGGACTAGTCGCTACGAGCAGTACTTC. Translated, it gives CASSLTGTSRYEQYF.

This clonotype turned up a few times. The gene calls are TRBV6-1 and TRBJ2-7; D ambiguous. Germline CDR1 reads MNHNS; CDR2 reads SASEGT. CDR3 length equals 11 residues. Trimming took off 6 bases at V and 3 bases at J, with 6 bases between the two ends. CDR3 coding DNA: TGTGCCAGCAGGGATTACTACGAGCAGTACTTC. Translation gives CASRDYYEQYF.

This chain joins TRBV6-5 and TRBJ1-5, with D hard to call. Looked up from germline, CDR1 is MNHEY and CDR2 is SVGAGI. The CDR3 length is 16 residues. The ends were cut back, 5 bases at V and 0 bases at J, with 14 bases in the middle. The CDR3 protein is CASSNRRDFSNQPQHF. CDR3 sequence (DNA): TGTGCCAGCAGTAACCGGAGAGATTTTAGCAATCAGCCCCAGCATTTT.

This clonotype appeared a few times. The chain joins TRBV5-1 to TRBJ2-5, with TRBD1 as a possible D gene (6 bases). Germline V gene sequence: CDR1 SGHRS, CDR2 YFSETQ. The V end was cut by 4 bases, the J end by 3 bases, with 16 bases between. The CDR3 runs 15 residues. The DNA of the CDR3 is TGCGCCAGCAGCCGGCAGGATGGACAGAAAGAGACCCAGTACTTC. Its protein product is CASSRQDGQKETQYF.

This clonotype was seen only a few times. This sequence joins TRBV7-2 and TRBJ2-3; 12 nucleotides line up with TRBD2. The J segment lost 6 bases and the V segment lost 1 base, leaving 5 bases of the junction unmatched. CDR1 SGHTA and CDR2 FQGNSA come from the germline V gene. The CDR3 covers 16 residues. CDR3 region: CASSLELAGGGDTQYF. As DNA, the CDR3 is TGTGCCAGCAGCTTAGAACTAGCGGGGGGTGGCGATACGCAGTATTTT.

This clonotype was seen many times. The rearrangement links TRBV12-3 or TRBV12-4 to TRBJ2-3; 8 bases fit TRBD1. The V segment lost 5 bases and the J segment 6 bases; nucleotides outside the gene matches: 7. This CDR3 is 14 amino acids long. For the CDR3, the DNA is TGTGCCAGCAGTCCACGGACAGGGACGGATACGCAGTATTTT. It yields the protein CASSPRTGTDTQYF.

The V gene is TRBV28, the J gene TRBJ2-7; weak D call: TRBD1 (5 bases). The CDR3 extends over 15 amino acids. Germline assignment: CDR1 MDHEN and CDR2 SYDVKM. V dropped 2 bases and J dropped 2 bases, with 13 bases sitting between them. The CDR3 nucleotides are TGTGCCAGCAGTTTACGTCAGGGCTTAACCTACGAGCAGTACTTC. This gives the protein CASSLRQGLTYEQYF.

This clonotype was seen only a few times. V usage is TRBV29-1 and J usage is TRBJ1-1; D remains unclear. V dropped 0 bases and J dropped 4 bases, with 9 bases sitting between them. This CDR3 has 13 residues. Germline assignment: CDR1 SQVTM and CDR2 ANQGSEA. The CDR3 here is CSVEDPRITEAFF. DNA of the CDR3: TGCAGCGTTGAAGATCCACGGATCACTGAAGCTTTCTTT.

This clonotype has at least ten counts. J is TRBJ2-5 and V is TRBV30, with a possible D match to TRBD2 (6 bases). Trimming stripped 5 bases from V and 1 base from J, with 20 bases between. The CDR3 extends over 16 amino acids. Germline CDR1 reads GTSNPN; CDR2 reads SVGIG (reference sequence). DNA of the CDR3: TGTGCCTGGGGGATAAGGGCGGGACGAATCCAAGAGACCCAGTACTTC. This encodes CAWGIRAGRIQETQYF.

The rearrangement joins TRBV30 to TRBJ2-2; no clear D. Germline V CDR1 and CDR2: GTSNPN, SVGIG (reference sequence). This CDR3 is built from 14 residues. Trimming shortened V by 3 bases and J by 0 bases, and 8 bases separated the two germline ends. The CDR3 loop reads CAWRDASNTGELFF. In DNA, the CDR3 is TGTGCCTGGAGGGATGCCTCGAACACCGGGGAGCTGTTTTTT. The entire variable domain, with the rest obtained from reference TRBV30 and TRBJ2-2, is as follows: SQTIHQWPATLVQPVGSPLSLECTVEGTSNPNLYWYRQAAGRGLQLLFYSVGIGQISSEVPQNLSASRPQDRQFILSSKKLLLSDSGFYLCAWRDASNTGELFFGEGSRLTVL.

This clonotype has a handful of counts. The V gene is TRBV5-5, the J gene TRBJ2-1, with TRBD2 matching over 8 bases. J lost 12 bases, V lost 4 bases, and 12 bases had no gene match. The CDR3 runs 14 residues. Germline CDR1 and CDR2: SGHKS and YYEKEE (reference sequence). The CDR3 loop is CASSPFSAGVGQFF. In DNA, the CDR3 is TGTGCCAGCAGCCCTTTCTCAGCGGGAGTGGGGCAGTTCTTC.

A few counts support this clonotype. This chain joins TRBV18 and TRBJ2-1; no firm D call. Trimming cost V 2 bases and J 0 bases, with 11 bases left between them. The CDR3 has 16 residues. CDR1 KGHSH and CDR2 LQKENI come from the germline V gene. DNA of the CDR3: TGTGCCAGCTCACCAAGTTCAGGACGCTCCTACAATGAGCAGTTCTTC. This encodes CASSPSSGRSYNEQFF.

This clonotype was counted only a few times. V is TRBV28 and J is TRBJ1-5; 9 bases are shared with TRBD1. J gave up 7 bases and V 11 bases, and 12 bases lay outside the gene matches. This CDR3 has 14 residues. The germline V gene has CDR1 MDHEN and CDR2 SYDVKM. This chain's CDR3 is CAARTGVVQQPQHF. As DNA, the CDR3 is TGTGCCGCCCGGACAGGGGTCGTCCAACAGCCCCAGCATTTT.

The V and J genes are TRBV20-1 and TRBJ2-3, with 10 positions matching TRBD2. This CDR3 contains 15 residues. Trimming took 6 bases from V and 5 from J; bases not matched to a gene: 11. Germline CDR1 DFQATT, CDR2 SNEGSKA (reference sequence). CDR3 loop: CSAPGASGRRDTQYF. CDR3 nucleotides: TGCAGTGCGCCGGGGGCTAGCGGGAGACGAGATACGCAGTATTTT.

The V and J genes are TRBV7-6 and TRBJ1-1, with a possible D match to TRBD1 (5 bases). Germline V gene data show CDR1 as SGHVS and CDR2 as FNYEAQ. The V and J ends lost 1 base and 6 bases respectively, with 6 bases between them. CDR3 length: 12 amino acids. DNA for the CDR3: TGTGCCAGCAGCTTAGGGGGGGCTGAAGCTTTCTTT. Its protein product is CASSLGGAEAFF.

This clonotype turned up a few times. The chain carries TRBV18 and TRBJ2-7, with D tentatively TRBD2 (6 bases). The V end was cut by 0 bases, the J end by 3 bases, with 12 bases between. This CDR3 is built from 15 residues. Germline V gene data show CDR1 as KGHSH and CDR2 as LQKENI. CDR3 bases: TGTGCCAGCTCACCACCGTCGGGACTTGGCTACGAGCAGTACTTC. Translation gives CASSPPSGLGYEQYF.

The V gene is TRBV13, the J gene TRBJ2-7; possible D gene TRBD2, 6 bases. CDR3 size: 15 residues. From germline, CDR1 is PRHDT and CDR2 FYEKMQ (reference sequence). The V end was cut by 0 bases, the J end by 0 bases, with 9 bases between. CDR3 sequence: CASSLGVGGSYEQYF. The CDR3 DNA reads as TGTGCCAGCAGCTTAGGCGTGGGAGGCTCCTACGAGCAGTACTTC.

A few counts support this clonotype. This chain links TRBV18 with TRBJ2-3, with 10 positions matching TRBD2. After removal of 0 bases from V and 5 bases from J, the junction contained 8 bases not matched to a gene. The CDR3 totals 17 residues. Germline V gives CDR1 KGHSH, CDR2 LQKENI. In DNA form, the CDR3 reads TGTGCCAGCTCACCACCCTTGAAGCGGGAGGGGCAAGATACGCAGTATTTT. Protein sequence: CASSPPLKREGQDTQYF.

V and J are TRBV7-3 and TRBJ2-2, with 9 bases aligning to TRBD1. V was pared by 2 bases and J by 0 bases, with 10 bases of the junction left unmatched. Germline V gene sequence: CDR1 SGHTA, CDR2 FQGTGA. This CDR3 contains 19 residues. The DNA of the CDR3 is TGTGCCAGCAGCTTACTACCAGGGACAGGGTTGGCGAACACCGGGGAGCTGTTTTTT. This translates into CASSLLPGTGLANTGELFF.

The rearrangement uses TRBV30 and TRBJ1-1, with D possibly TRBD1 on 6 matching bases. V was shortened by 1 base and J by 1 base, with 10 bases between the two germline ends. This CDR3 has 14 residues. CDR1 is GTSNPN and CDR2 is SVGIG in the germline V gene (reference sequence). The CDR3 region is CAWSAVGANTEAFF. The CDR3 DNA is TGTGCCTGGAGTGCCGTGGGGGCGAACACTGAAGCTTTCTTT.

V gene TRBV6-5 combines with J gene TRBJ2-7; D may be TRBD2 (6 bases). This CDR3 region has 16 residues. Germline-derived CDR1 and CDR2 are MNHEY and SVGAGI. The V end was cut by 2 bases, the J end by 0 bases, with 14 bases between. CDR3 DNA: TGTGCCAGCAGTTACCGAAGTGGCGGGATCTCCTACGAGCAGTACTTC. It yields the protein CASSYRSGGISYEQYF.

The chain couples TRBV6-5 to TRBJ2-1; possibly TRBD2 for D (6 bases). Trimming took off 5 bases at V and 0 bases at J, with 11 bases between the two ends. The CDR3 consists of 15 residues. Per the germline V gene, CDR1 is MNHEY and CDR2 is SVGAGI. The CDR3 region has the DNA TGTGCCAGCAGTCGGGACTGGAACTCCTACAATGAGCAGTTCTTC. As protein: CASSRDWNSYNEQFF.

V is TRBV29-1 and J is TRBJ2-7; D is possibly TRBD1 (5 bases). The CDR3 is 15 amino acids. The germline gives CDR1 SQVTM, CDR2 ANQGSEA. Trimming took off 6 bases at V and 7 bases at J, with 25 bases between the two ends. This CDR3 is CSVVTYQGALGEQYF. The CDR3 coding sequence is TGCAGCGTCGTCACTTACCAAGGGGCGCTGGGTGAGCAGTACTTC.

This clonotype was recorded only once. The rearrangement uses TRBV12-3 or TRBV12-4 and TRBJ1-2, with unresolved D. The CDR3 extends over 13 amino acids. Trimming removed 2 bases from V and 6 bases from J, with 10 bases in between. CDR3 nucleotides: TGTGCCAGCAGTTTAAGCGGCGCCAATGGCTACACCTTC. Its protein is CASSLSGANGYTF.

The chain has TRBV28 and TRBJ2-1; a weak D match, TRBD1 (6 bases). The CDR3 is 15 residues long. V lost 6 bases, J lost 7 bases, and 19 bases lay in between. CDR1 is MDHEN, CDR2 SYDVKM, per germline. CDR3 loop: CASRFVGQSVNEQFF. The CDR3 DNA reads as TGTGCCAGCAGGTTCGTGGGACAATCGGTTAATGAGCAGTTCTTC.